Listed below are T cell receptor beta chains from one sample, sequenced in a study of T cell repertoires in cytomegalovirus infection. TCRdb reanalysed the reads using MiXCR and keeps one entry per CDR3 protein. The sample consists of some 900,000 distinct CDR3 sequences, approximately 29% of them appearing once. Their antigens are not known. This sample comprised cultured CD8+ T cells from PBMCs, obtained from culture after CMV antigen stimulation. The receptors originated from a human donor in good health (CMV status not recorded). Some clones in this sample may be carry-over from other donors' samples. CDR3s include the opening cysteine and the closing phenylalanine or tryptophan. D genes are given only for firm matches. The listing skips clone size in some rows; elsewhere it reads once, few, many or a size class.

J gene,clone size,D gene,V gene,CDR3 DNA,CDR3 protein
TRBJ1-4,few,.,TRBV7-9,TGTGCCAGCAGCCCACCCCATGGTTATGAAAAACTGTTTTTT,CASSPPHGYEKLFF
TRBJ1-1,.,.,TRBV27,TGTGCCAGCAGTTTATCGAGACGCGACAACGAAGCTTTCTTT,CASSLSRRDNEAFF
TRBJ1-3,few,.,TRBV12-3/TRBV12-4,TGTGCCAGCAGTTTAGGGGCATCTGGAAACACCATATATTTT,CASSLGASGNTIYF
TRBJ2-5,.,.,TRBV12-3/TRBV12-4,TGTGCCAGCAGTCCCGGACCGGGGTTCGAGACCCAGTACTTC,CASSPGPGFETQYF
TRBJ2-3,few,.,TRBV19,TGTGCCAGTAGTATATGGTCCACCACCGATACGCAGTATTTT,CASSIWSTTDTQYF
TRBJ2-7,.,.,TRBV4-1,TGCGCCAGCAGCCAAGATAACCTCATCTCCTACGAGCAGTACTTC,CASSQDNLISYEQYF
TRBJ2-7,.,.,TRBV5-5,TGTGCCAGCAGCTCGGGGGAGGGGGCCTACGAGCAGTACTTC,CASSSGEGAYEQYF
TRBJ2-1,.,.,TRBV6-5,TGTGCCAGCAGTTACTCGGCAGGAGCTAACTACAATGAGCAGTTCTTC,CASSYSAGANYNEQFF
TRBJ2-3,few,.,TRBV25-1,TGTGCCAGCACCGCCCAGGGGCCGAGCACAGATACGCAGTATTTT,CASTAQGPSTDTQYF
TRBJ1-2,few,TRBD1,TRBV25-1,TGTGCCAGCAGGGGGCCGGGACAGGGCGGGGGGAGTTATGGCTACACCTTC,CASRGPGQGGGSYGYTF
TRBJ2-5,.,.,TRBV27,TGTGCCACCCAAAAGGGAGAGACCCAGTACTTC,CATQKGETQYF
TRBJ2-7,.,.,TRBV5-3,TGTGCCAGCAGCTTGGGTTTGTCAGCGCCTGGGCGGAGTGAGCAGTACTTC,CASSLGLSAPGRSEQYF
TRBJ2-7,.,TRBD1,TRBV6-1,TGTGCCAGCAGTGGCCTGACAGGGCCGGGCTACGAGCAGTACTTC,CASSGLTGPGYEQYF
TRBJ2-5,.,TRBD1,TRBV7-8,TGTGCCAGCAGCTTTTCGGCAGGGGGCAACCAAGAGACCCAGTACTTC,CASSFSAGGNQETQYF
TRBJ1-1,.,TRBD1,TRBV7-8,TGTGCCAGCAGCCAAAATTCTCGGGGACAGGGAAAGGCTTTCTTT,CASSQNSRGQGKAFF
TRBJ2-3,few,TRBD2,TRBV11-2,TGTGCCAGCAGCTTAGCACTAGCGGGAGATACGCAGTATTTT,CASSLALAGDTQYF
TRBJ1-5,.,.,TRBV5-4,TGTGCCAGCAGCTTGGGGGGGGACCGCTATCAGCCCCAGCATTTT,CASSLGGDRYQPQHF
TRBJ2-1,few,TRBD1,TRBV10-3,TGTGCCATCAGTGAACATGGACAGGCCGCTGTCTACAATGAGCAGTTCTTC,CAISEHGQAAVYNEQFF
TRBJ1-5,many,.,TRBV11-3,TGTGCCAGCAGCTTAGGAAACAGAGGAACCAATCAGCCCCAGCATTTT,CASSLGNRGTNQPQHF
TRBJ1-1,few,.,TRBV12-3/TRBV12-4,TGTGCCAGCAGTTTCCCACTCAAGGGCACTGAAGCTTTCTTT,CASSFPLKGTEAFF
TRBJ2-1,.,TRBD1,TRBV19,TGTGCCAGTAGTATAGTAGGGGACAGGGGATACTCCTACAATGAGCAGTTCTTC,CASSIVGDRGYSYNEQFF
TRBJ1-1,.,.,TRBV12-3/TRBV12-4,TGTGCCAGCAGCCCCACCGGGAGTTGGGCAAACACTGAAGCTTTCTTT,CASSPTGSWANTEAFF
TRBJ2-7,.,.,TRBV12-3/TRBV12-4,TGTGCCAGCAGTTTAGGACACGCCGAGCAGTACTTC,CASSLGHAEQYF
TRBJ2-5,few,.,TRBV5-5,TGTGCCAGCAGCTTGACCAGGGGATTAGGGGAGACCCAGTACTTC,CASSLTRGLGETQYF
TRBJ1-1,.,.,TRBV6-2/TRBV6-3,TGTGCCAGCAGTCGCCCGCGGGACGGGGAAGGAGCTTTCTTT,CASSRPRDGEGAFF
TRBJ1-2,.,TRBD1,TRBV12-3/TRBV12-4,TGTGCCAGCAGGCTAACAGGGGGCGCGGGTATAGGGTATGGCTACACCTTC,CASRLTGGAGIGYGYTF
TRBJ2-5,few,TRBD2,TRBV19,TGTGCCAGTAGCCCACGGACCGGGACTAGCGGAGGAGAGACCCAGTACTTC,CASSPRTGTSGGETQYF
TRBJ2-3,many,.,TRBV7-9,TGTGCCAGCAGCTTAGAGTCAGATACGCAGTATTTT,CASSLESDTQYF
TRBJ2-5,few,TRBD2,TRBV20-1,TGCAGTGCTAGAGATCGGGAGGGTAGCGGGGTTGCCCAAGAGACCCAGTACTTC,CSARDREGSGVAQETQYF
TRBJ1-1,.,.,TRBV29-1,TGCAGCTCATGGGGCGCTGAAGCTTTCTTT,CSSWGAEAFF
TRBJ1-2,.,.,TRBV10-3,TGTGCCATCAGTGAAGAAGGGATGCCGTCTAACTATGGCTACACCTTC,CAISEEGMPSNYGYTF
TRBJ1-5,.,.,TRBV6-5,TGTGCCAGCAGCATTTACAGGGATAGCAATCAGCCCCAGCATTTT,CASSIYRDSNQPQHF
TRBJ2-1,few,.,TRBV27,TGTGCCAGCAGTTTTGACGGGGCCGGGTACAATGAGCAGTTCTTC,CASSFDGAGYNEQFF
TRBJ2-1,few,TRBD2,TRBV6-5,TGTGCCAGCAGGTCGGGGGGGGGCAGAGAGCAGTTCTTC,CASRSGGGREQFF
TRBJ2-3,.,.,TRBV9,TGTGCCAGCAGCGGACGAAACCCGGGACACGGCACAGATACGCAGTATTTT,CASSGRNPGHGTDTQYF
TRBJ2-5,few,TRBD1,TRBV9,TGTGCCAGCAGCTTTACAGGGGGAGGCGAAGAGACCCAGTACTTC,CASSFTGGGEETQYF
TRBJ2-3,few,.,TRBV4-1,TGCGCCAGCAACAATAAGGGGGATACGCAGTATTTT,CASNNKGDTQYF
TRBJ2-2,.,.,TRBV9,TGTGCCAGCAGCGTACTACACTGGGAGGGGGAGCTGTTTTTT,CASSVLHWEGELFF
TRBJ2-1,few,.,TRBV7-9,TGTGCCAGCAGCTCTCCCCGCTATGAGCAGTTCTTC,CASSSPRYEQFF
TRBJ1-4,.,.,TRBV7-8,TGTGCCAGCAGCTTAGTACCGGGGCCTGCAACTAATGAAAAACTGTTTTTT,CASSLVPGPATNEKLFF
TRBJ2-1,few,.,TRBV7-6,TGTGCCAGCAGCCCAAGGTGGGGCCGGGACAATGAGCAGTTCTTC,CASSPRWGRDNEQFF
TRBJ2-1,few,TRBD1,TRBV4-3,TGCGCCAGCAGCCAAGTGGGACAGGGTTGGAATGAGCAGTTTTTC,CASSQVGQGWNEQFF
TRBJ1-5,.,TRBD1,TRBV6-2/TRBV6-3,TGTGCCAGCAGTCACTCCCCGGGACAGGGCGTCTATAGCAATCAGCCCCAGCATTTT,CASSHSPGQGVYSNQPQHF
TRBJ2-5,many,TRBD2,TRBV2,TGTGCCAGCAGGGACCCCATAATAGCGGGGCAAGAGACCCAGTACTTC,CASRDPIIAGQETQYF
TRBJ2-2,once,.,TRBV7-6,TGTGCCAGCGCCCATGGCGGGGAGCTGTTTTTT,CASAHGGELFF
TRBJ2-1,many,.,TRBV7-6,TGTGCCAGCAGCCTAAACAAGCCTAGCTCCTACAATGAGCAGTTCTTC,CASSLNKPSSYNEQFF
TRBJ1-1,many,TRBD1,TRBV12-3/TRBV12-4,TGTGCCAGCAGTTTAAGGGGGCCTGAAGCTTTCTTT,CASSLRGPEAFF
TRBJ2-3,.,TRBD2,TRBV6-5,TGTGCCAGCAGTTACTCGATAGAAGTAGGCGGGGGAGGGGCAGATACGCAGTATTTT,CASSYSIEVGGGGADTQYF
TRBJ2-3,.,.,TRBV6-5,TGTGCCAGCAGGGCGGTAGGGGGGACAGATACGCAGTATTTT,CASRAVGGTDTQYF
TRBJ1-3,.,.,TRBV9,TGTGCCAGCAGCCTCCCCCGAGACACCCACTCTGGAAACACCATATATTTT,CASSLPRDTHSGNTIYF
TRBJ1-5,few,TRBD1,TRBV6-6,TGTGCCAGCAGAGAAAGGACAGGGCTTCAGCCCCAGCATTTT,CASRERTGLQPQHF
TRBJ2-7,.,.,TRBV7-9,TGTGCCGGCAGCTCCCAAAGCTCCTACGAGCAGTACTTC,CAGSSQSSYEQYF
TRBJ1-1,few,.,TRBV7-2,TGTGCCAGCAGCTGGTGGGAGGAGTATGTCACTGAAGCTTTCTTT,CASSWWEEYVTEAFF
TRBJ2-7,few,TRBD2,TRBV7-9,TGTGCCAGCAGCACGGGGACTAGCGGGGTCCTAACCTACGAGCAGTACTTC,CASSTGTSGVLTYEQYF